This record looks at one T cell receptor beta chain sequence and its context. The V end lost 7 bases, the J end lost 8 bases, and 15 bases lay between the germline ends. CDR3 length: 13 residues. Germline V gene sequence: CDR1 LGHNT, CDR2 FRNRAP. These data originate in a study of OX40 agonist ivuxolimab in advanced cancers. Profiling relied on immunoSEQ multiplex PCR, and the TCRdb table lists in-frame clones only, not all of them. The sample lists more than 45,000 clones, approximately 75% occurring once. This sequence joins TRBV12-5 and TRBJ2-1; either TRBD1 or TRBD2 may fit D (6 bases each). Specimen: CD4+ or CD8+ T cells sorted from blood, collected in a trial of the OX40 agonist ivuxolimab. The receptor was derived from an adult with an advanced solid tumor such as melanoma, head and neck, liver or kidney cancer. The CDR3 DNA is TGTGCTAGTGTTCCGAGGGGGGCAGATGAGCAGTTCTTC. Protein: CASVPRGADEQFF. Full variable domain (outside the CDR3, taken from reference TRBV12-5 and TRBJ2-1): DARVTQTPRHKVTEMGQEVTMRCQPILGHNTVFWYRQTMMQGLELLAYFRNRAPLDDSGMPKDRFSAEMPDATLATLKIQPSEPRDSAVYFCASVPRGADEQFFGPGTRLTVL.